Each of the 3 T cell receptor beta chains below was sequenced from the same sample in a study of T cell changes during pregnancy in multiple sclerosis. Produced via immunoSEQ multiplex PCR; TCRdb's table is partial and in-frame only. The data show 60,000 to 65,000 clones, 80% to 95% seen once. Sample: peripheral blood, taken in the second trimester of pregnancy. Every receptor here comes from a female donor with multiple sclerosis, enrolled in a pregnancy study.

The chain uses TRBV15 and TRBJ1-2; TRBD1 matches 7 bases. The germline V gene encodes CDR1 LNHNV and CDR2 YYDKDF (reference sequence). The junction had 17 bases not matched to a gene; V was cut back by 9 bases and J by 4 bases. CDR3 length: 16 residues. The CDR3 bases are TGTGCCACAGCAATTCTTGGGACAGTGTCTTTCTATGGCTACACCTTC. It encodes CATAILGTVSFYGYTF. Based on the CDR3 plus reference TRBV15 and TRBJ1-2, the full variable domain is DAMVIQNPRYQVTQFGKPVTLSCSQTLNHNVMYWYQQKSSQAPKLLFHYYDKDFNNEADTPDNFQSRRPNTSFCFLDIRSPGLGDTAMYLCATAILGTVSFYGYTFGSGTRLTVV.

This clone was seen a single time. The chain is built from TRBV2 and TRBJ2-1; 7 bases are a match to TRBD2. Trimming at V came to 6 bases and at J to 0 bases, leaving 5 bases not matched to a gene. The CDR3 is made up of 15 amino acids. The germline CDR1 and CDR2 sequences are SNHLY and FYNNEI. CDR3 DNA sequence: TGTGCCAGCAGGGCTAGCGGCCTCTCCTACAATGAGCAGTTCTTC. Residues: CASRASGLSYNEQFF.

This clone was seen only once. The chain combines TRBV29-1 with TRBJ2-3; TRBD1 matches at 7 bases. Germline-derived CDR1 and CDR2 are SQVTM and ANQGSEA. Germline trimming cut 3 bases from V and 4 bases from J; bases unmatched to any gene: 10. The CDR3 is made up of 15 amino acids. CDR3 nucleotides: TGCAGCGTTGATTCAGCGAGGGGGCGCCCAGATACGCAGTATTTT. This encodes CSVDSARGRPDTQYF.